This TCR beta chain was identified in a study of beta chain features in type 1 diabetes. Study findings and constraints: For Type 1 diabetes patients, all four CD4+ subsets carried TCRB CDR3s that were moderately but significantly shorter.

CDR3 size: 12 residues. Germline V gives CDR1 GTSNPN, CDR2 SVGIG (reference sequence). V shed 2 bases and J shed 7 bases, with 12 bases lying between them. The investigators reverse transcribed all of the isolated RNA, so they sequenced expressed TCRB transcripts. Profiled with immunoSEQ multiplex PCR; TCRdb holds only in-frame clones, not every one. Here the sample spans 310,000 or so clones, 14% to 15% being singletons. In this sample, this clone turned up a few times. Antigen: not known. The chain couples TRBV30 to TRBJ2-7; D possibly corresponds to TRBD1 (5 bases). Sample: naive CD4+ T cells from blood. The TCR was taken from a man aged 18 to 29 with type 1 diabetes. In DNA form, the CDR3 reads TGTGCCTGGAGTACGACAGCTGGTGAGCAGTACTTC. Amino acid sequence: CAWSTTAGEQYF.